This T cell receptor (beta chain) came from a study of blood T cell repertoires in COVID-19. Individuals drawn from under 30 US areas were roughly 18 to 100 years old. The protocol was immunoSEQ multiplex PCR, while the TCRdb copy is restricted to in-frame clones and leaves out a portion. Found here are about 200,000 clones, 70% to 85% of them singletons; the top ten hold roughly 5.2%. CDR3 length: 14 residues. V lost 5 bases and J lost 2, with 10 bases in between. Per the germline V gene, CDR1 is LNHNV and CDR2 is YYDKDF (reference sequence). The genes are TRBV15 and TRBJ1-3; tentatively, D is TRBD1 (5 bases). The sequence came from a woman aged 55 to 70 with acute COVID-19. The sequencing sample was made of PBMCs or T cells enriched from blood (not recorded which). CDR3 sequence (DNA): TGTGCCACCAGCCCCGGGACTCCTGGAAACACCATATATTTT. This translates into CATSPGTPGNTIYF.